A single sample is the source of the 31 T cell receptor beta chains below, sequenced in a study of CD8 T cells in Susac syndrome. Random hexamers were used to reverse transcribe roughly 0.5 to 1 ug of RNA. TCRdb independently ran MiXCR on the immunoSEQ multiplex PCR reads; one entry per CDR3 protein. Of around 99,000 distinct CDR3 sequences in the sample, about 95% were seen once. Sequenced input: CD4+ T cells from PBMCs. These receptors were taken from a human donor in good health.

V and J are TRBV6-5 and TRBJ2-5; tentative D call: TRBD1 (6 bases). Germline V gene sequence: CDR1 MNHEY, CDR2 SVGAGI. The CDR3 totals 12 residues. V was shortened by 5 bases and J by 6 bases, with 10 bases between the two germline ends. The CDR3: CASSQGMQTQYF. In nucleotides, the CDR3 is TGTGCCAGCAGTCAGGGGATGCAGACCCAGTACTTC.

The V gene is TRBV3-1, the J gene TRBJ2-3; D ambiguous. Germline V gene lookup returns CDR1 LGHDT and CDR2 YNNKEL (reference sequence). The germline V and J ends were trimmed by 2 bases and 9 bases, with 9 bases remaining between them. The CDR3 is 12 residues long. CDR3 in amino acids: CASSQNDPTQYF. The CDR3 DNA reads as TGTGCCAGCAGCCAAAACGACCCAACGCAGTATTTT.

The CDR3 protein is CASSLTLAGGPYNEQFF. CDR3 nucleotides: TGTGCCAGCAGCTTGACACTAGCGGGAGGTCCCTACAATGAGCAGTTCTTC. The chain is built from TRBV7-6 and TRBJ2-1; the match to TRBD2 covers 12 bases. The CDR3 totals 17 residues. The ends lost 3 bases at V and 2 bases at J; junction bases unmatched: 5. Looked up from germline, CDR1 is SGHVS and CDR2 is FNYEAQ.

The J gene is TRBJ1-4, the V gene TRBV23-1; 7 bases map to TRBD1. TRBV23-1 belongs to the ORF category, with a function that is uncertain. The trim removed 6 bases at V and 5 bases at J, leaving 15 bases unmatched. The length of the CDR3 is 17 residues. CDR3 coding DNA: TGCGCCAGCAGAATCGACCCCCCCAGGGGGAGGAATGAAAAACTGTTTTTT. Protein: CASRIDPPRGRNEKLFF.

The chain recombines TRBV3-1 with TRBJ2-2; D unresolved. Trimming took off 1 base at V and 1 base at J, with 7 bases between the two ends. The CDR3 length is 15 residues. Germline CDR1 LGHDT, CDR2 YNNKEL (reference sequence). As DNA, the CDR3 is TGTGCCAGCAGCCAAGGGACGGAGAACACCGGGGAGCTGTTTTTT. Protein sequence: CASSQGTENTGELFF.

The V call is TRBV5-1, the J call TRBJ2-1; 7 positions agree with TRBD1. The ends lost 4 bases at V and 1 base at J; junction bases unmatched: 5. Germline V gene lookup returns CDR1 SGHRS and CDR2 YFSETQ. The CDR3 totals 15 residues. The CDR3 DNA sequence: TGCGCCAGCAGCCTCACGACAGGGTCCTACAATGAGCAGTTCTTC. Amino acids: CASSLTTGSYNEQFF. Using reference TRBV5-1 and TRBJ2-1 for the parts outside the CDR3, the full variable domain is KAGVTQTPRYLIKTRGQQVTLSCSPISGHRSVSWYQQTPGQGLQFLFEYFSETQRNKGNFPGRFSGRQFSNSRSEMNVSTLELGDSALYLCASSLTTGSYNEQFFGPGTRLTVL.

V usage is TRBV5-4 and J usage is TRBJ2-7; 9 bases are shared with TRBD2. Germline V gives CDR1 SGHNT, CDR2 YYREEE (reference sequence). The V and J ends lost 0 bases and 3 bases, in that order; junction bases with no gene match: 4. The CDR3 spans 15 residues. The DNA of the CDR3 is TGTGCCAGCAGCTTGGGTGGTAGCGGGAGCTACGAGCAGTACTTC. It encodes CASSLGGSGSYEQYF.

This chain connects TRBV28 to TRBJ1-6, with 8 bases that match TRBD1. This CDR3 is 16 amino acids long. Losses at the gene ends were 4 bases for V and 8 bases for J; bases not matched to a gene: 10. In germline, CDR1 is MDHEN, CDR2 SYDVKM. The CDR3 DNA follows: TGTGCCAGCAGTTCCGGAAACCTGGACAGGGATTCACCCCTCCACTTT. Amino acid sequence: CASSSGNLDRDSPLHF.

Regarding this clonotype: The junction departs from the called germline gene at one end, perhaps through a read error. The chain links TRBV6-2 or TRBV6-3 to TRBJ2-7; the match to TRBD1 covers 7 bases. Germline CDR1 MNHEY, CDR2 SVGEGT. CDR3 length: 13 residues. The CDR3 is CASNYEGANEQYF. In DNA form, the CDR3 reads TGTGCCAGCAATTACGAGGGGGCTAATGAGCAGTACTTC.

In nucleotides, the CDR3 is TGTGCCAGCAGCCCCCCGGGACAGGGGACGGTCAATGAGCAGTTCTTC. Encoded protein: CASSPPGQGTVNEQFF. The V call is TRBV7-3, the J call TRBJ2-1, with 10 nucleotides matching TRBD1. V shed 5 bases, J shed 6 bases, and the junction held 10 bases outside the gene matches. The CDR3 length is 16 residues. Germline V CDR1 and CDR2: SGHTA, FQGTGA.

This clonotype was seen a few times. This chain joins TRBV14 and TRBJ1-2; D remains ambiguous. Trimming took off 3 bases at V and 2 bases at J, with 7 bases between the two ends. This CDR3 is 13 amino acids long. Germline CDR1 reads SGHDN; CDR2 reads FVKESK. The CDR3 loop reads CASSQDRNYGYTF. The CDR3 DNA sequence: TGTGCCAGCAGCCAGGATAGGAACTATGGCTACACCTTC.

The chain has TRBV19 and TRBJ1-2; D unclear. Germline CDR1 is LNHDA and CDR2 is SQIVND (reference sequence). This CDR3 is 13 amino acids long. V gave up 7 bases and J gave up 5 bases, with 14 bases separating them. The CDR3 region has the DNA TGTGCCAGTACCCCCCCGGGGAAGTATGGCTACACCTTC. Its translation is CASTPPGKYGYTF.

The V gene is TRBV7-9, the J gene TRBJ2-2, with TRBD1 as a possible D gene (6 bases). Germline CDR1 SEHNR, CDR2 FQNEAQ (reference sequence). The CDR3 is made up of 15 amino acids. Trimming pared 5 bases from V and 7 bases from J, leaving 17 bases between. CDR3 nucleotide sequence: TGTGCCAGCAGCCTTTGGACAGTTGGGGGCGGGGAGCTGTTTTTT. Amino acid sequence: CASSLWTVGGGELFF.

The chain links TRBV20-1 to TRBJ2-7; TRBD2 matches 12 bases. This CDR3 has 14 residues. CDR1 DFQATT and CDR2 SNEGSKA come from the germline V gene (reference sequence). Trimming cost V 4 bases and J 2 bases; bases outside gene matches: 3. The DNA of the CDR3 is TGCAGTGCTACCCCTAGCGGGAGGGCCTACGAGCAGTACTTC. Its translation: CSATPSGRAYEQYF.

V and J are TRBV4-1 and TRBJ1-2; the match to TRBD1 covers 7 bases. This CDR3 region has 15 residues. Looked up from germline, CDR1 is MGHRA and CDR2 is YSYEKL. The trim removed 3 bases at V and 4 bases at J, leaving 8 bases unmatched. CDR3 nucleotide sequence: TGCGCCAGCAGCCAGGACGCGGGACAGAGCTATGGCTACACCTTC. As protein: CASSQDAGQSYGYTF.

The V gene is TRBV5-4, the J gene TRBJ2-7; 8 bases fit TRBD1. The CDR3 runs 14 residues. Germline CDR1 reads SGHNT; CDR2 reads YYREEE (reference sequence). V lost 4 bases, J lost 0 bases, and 3 bases stayed unmatched. CDR3 amino acids: CASSRTGSSYEQYF. CDR3 nucleotides: TGTGCCAGCAGCCGGACAGGGAGCTCCTACGAGCAGTACTTC.

This clonotype was detected once. The genes are TRBV9 and TRBJ2-3; D gene ambiguous. CDR3 size: 13 residues. V was trimmed by 0 bases and J by 3 bases, leaving 5 bases between them. CDR1 and CDR2 from the germline V gene are SGDLS and YYNGEE. Here the CDR3 DNA reads TGTGCCAGCAGCGTAGTGGTAACAGATACGCAGTATTTT. Protein product: CASSVVVTDTQYF. The complete variable domain, with remaining parts taken from reference TRBV9 and TRBJ2-3, reads DSGVTQTPKHLITATGQRVTLRCSPRSGDLSVYWYQQSLDQGLQFLIQYYNGEERAKGNILERFSAQQFPDLHSELNLSSLELGDSALYFCASSVVVTDTQYFGPGTRLTVL.

The V call is TRBV3-1, the J call TRBJ2-2; D unclear. The CDR3 contains 12 residues. V was trimmed by 6 bases and J by 3 bases, leaving 5 bases between them. Germline loops: CDR1 LGHDT, CDR2 YNNKEL (reference sequence). The DNA of the CDR3 is TGTGCCAGCAGTCCGGACACCGGGGAGCTGTTTTTT. This translates into CASSPDTGELFF. The full variable domain, rest sourced from reference TRBV3-1 and TRBJ2-2, is DTAVSQTPKYLVTQMGNDKSIKCEQNLGHDTMYWYKQDSKKFLKIMFSYNNKELIINETVPNRFSPKSPDKAHLNLHINSLELGDSAVYFCASSPDTGELFFGEGSRLTVL.

V and J are TRBV5-6 and TRBJ1-1, with 7 bases identical to TRBD1. Germline V gene lookup returns CDR1 SGHDT and CDR2 YYEEEE. The trim removed 3 bases at V and 6 bases at J, leaving 8 bases unmatched. The CDR3 loop spans 14 amino acids. CDR3 region: CASSSRQGRAEAFF. DNA of the CDR3: TGTGCCAGCAGCTCGCGACAGGGTAGGGCTGAAGCTTTCTTT.

The chain has TRBV5-1 and TRBJ1-1; D uncertain. V shed 4 bases and J shed 8 bases, with 18 bases lying between them. Per germline, CDR1 SGHRS and CDR2 YFSETQ. The CDR3 loop spans 14 amino acids. The CDR3 DNA reads as TGCGCCAGCAGCCCGGGGAGCGACCGCAACGAAGCTTTCTTT. It specifies CASSPGSDRNEAFF.

The chain couples TRBV6-5 to TRBJ2-7, with 8 bases lining up with TRBD2. The CDR3 loop spans 16 amino acids. Germline assignment: CDR1 MNHEY and CDR2 SVGAGI. The V and J ends lost 0 bases and 3 bases, in that order; junction bases with no gene match: 7. The chain's CDR3 is CASSYSKLAGSYEQYF. CDR3 sequence (DNA): TGTGCCAGCAGTTACTCGAAATTAGCGGGAAGCTACGAGCAGTACTTC.

This chain connects TRBV2 to TRBJ2-6; D is uncertain. CDR1 SNHLY and CDR2 FYNNEI come from the germline V gene. The CDR3 has 16 residues. Trimming stripped 4 bases from V and 4 bases from J, with 14 bases between. CDR3 residues: CASSGGSRKGANVLTF. CDR3 coding DNA: TGTGCCAGCAGTGGTGGCAGCCGGAAAGGGGCCAACGTCCTGACTTTC.

This chain links TRBV7-2 with TRBJ2-5; a weak D match, TRBD2 (6 bases). Trimming took off 1 base at V and 5 bases at J, with 14 bases between the two ends. This CDR3 is 15 amino acids long. CDR1 and CDR2 (germline): SGHTA, FQGNSA. The CDR3 protein is CASSLVVGSGETQYF. CDR3 in DNA: TGTGCCAGCAGCTTAGTAGTCGGGAGCGGGGAGACCCAGTACTTC.

The chain is built from TRBV6-2 or TRBV6-3 and TRBJ2-3, with D perhaps matching TRBD2 (6 bases). CDR3 length equals 14 residues. V was pared by 8 bases and J by 3 bases, with 15 bases between. The germline CDR1 and CDR2 sequences are MNHEY and SVGEGT. CDR3 sequence reads: CASAQPGATDTQYF. For the CDR3, the DNA is TGTGCCAGCGCCCAACCGGGAGCAACAGATACGCAGTATTTT.

The chain employs TRBV29-1 and TRBJ1-2; 10 bases align to TRBD1. With V trimmed by 3 bases and J by 4 bases, 11 bases remained unmatched. Germline assignment: CDR1 SQVTM and CDR2 ANQGSEA. The CDR3 consists of 16 residues. The CDR3: CSVDRDRGSIGYGYTF. The CDR3 region has the DNA TGCAGCGTTGACCGGGACAGGGGCTCCATCGGCTATGGCTACACCTTC.

The J gene is TRBJ1-5, the V gene TRBV30; 10 positions agree with TRBD1. V was clipped by 1 base and J by 5 bases; unmatched bases: 2. The CDR3 is made up of 14 amino acids. CDR1 and CDR2 (germline): GTSNPN, SVGIG (reference sequence). CDR3 in DNA: TGTGCCTGGAGTGGAGACAGGGGGCATCAGCCCCAGCATTTT. Translation gives CAWSGDRGHQPQHF. The variable domain in full, with the rest retrieved from reference TRBV30 and TRBJ1-5, is SQTIHQWPATLVQPVGSPLSLECTVEGTSNPNLYWYRQAAGRGLQLLFYSVGIGQISSEVPQNLSASRPQDRQFILSSKKLLLSDSGFYLCAWSGDRGHQPQHFGDGTRLSIL.

This chain connects TRBV3-1 to TRBJ1-1; D is uncertain. V lost 1 base to trimming and J lost 1 base, with 4 bases between them. Germline assignment: CDR1 LGHDT and CDR2 YNNKEL (reference sequence). The CDR3 totals 13 residues. The CDR3 coding sequence is TGTGCCAGCAGCCAAGCAAGGAACACTGAAGCTTTCTTT. Translated: CASSQARNTEAFF.

The chain combines TRBV6-5 with TRBJ2-7; TRBD2 agrees at 13 bases. The trim removed 2 bases at V and 5 bases at J, leaving 15 bases unmatched. This CDR3 has 19 amino acids. Germline-derived CDR1 and CDR2 are MNHEY and SVGAGI. The DNA for the CDR3 is TGTGCCAGCAGTTACCCTACTAGCGGGAGGGCTGTTACGATAAACGAGCAGTACTTC. It specifies CASSYPTSGRAVTINEQYF.

This clonotype appeared once. The chain employs TRBV15 and TRBJ2-3; the D is unclear. This CDR3 comprises 15 residues. V lost 0 bases and J lost 0, with 7 bases in between. CDR1 and CDR2 from the germline V gene are LNHNV and YYDKDF (reference sequence). The CDR3: CATSRDKASTDTQYF. The CDR3 DNA reads TGTGCCACCAGCAGAGATAAGGCTAGCACAGATACGCAGTATTTT.

The chain combines TRBV5-1 with TRBJ2-1; D perhaps matches TRBD2 (6 bases). Trimming removed 4 bases at V and 2 bases at J, with 13 bases between. This CDR3 comprises 15 residues. CDR1 and CDR2 from the germline V gene are SGHRS and YFSETQ. The CDR3 bases are TGCGCCAGCAGCGTTGAGCGGAGGGCCTACAATGAGCAGTTCTTC. It translates to CASSVERRAYNEQFF.

This clonotype was seen once. The gene calls are TRBV4-3 and TRBJ2-2, with D perhaps TRBD1 (6 bases). Per germline, CDR1 LGHNA and CDR2 YSLEER. The length of the CDR3 is 18 residues. V was shortened by 0 bases and J by 2 bases, with 16 bases between the two germline ends. CDR3 DNA sequence: TGCGCCAGCAGCCAAGATGCGGTAGGGGGACCCAACACCGGGGAGCTGTTTTTT. Its translation is CASSQDAVGGPNTGELFF.